A single sample is the source of the 30 T cell receptor beta chains below, sequenced in a study of human T cells and chemical hapten exposure. From the RACE reads, TCRdb called clonotypes with MiXCR, one entry per CDR3 protein. Altogether roughly 120,000 distinct CDR3 sequences are present, 12% being singletons, with the ten largest covering roughly 1.5%. Indicated time point: patch test 1, 2 weeks after DPC sensitization. Treatment described: therapeutic diphenylcyclopropenone sensitization with weekly scalp DPC. The specimen was whole blood, collected in connection with sensitization to the hapten diphenylcyclopropenone (DPC). The receptors here all came from a woman aged 45 to 65 with alopecia areata. Some clones in this sample may be carry-over from other donors' samples.

The chain is built from TRBV5-1 and TRBJ2-5; 7 nucleotides agree with TRBD1. This CDR3 comprises 13 residues. The V gene's germline CDR1 is SGHRS and CDR2 YFSETQ. V trimming: 5 bases; J trimming: 7 bases; junction bases outside the gene matches: 8. In DNA, the CDR3 is TGCGCCAGCAGTGGGGACAGCAAAACGACCCAGTACTTC. It is translated as CASSGDSKTTQYF. Full variable domain (missing parts from reference TRBV5-1 and TRBJ2-5): KAGVTQTPRYLIKTRGQQVTLSCSPISGHRSVSWYQQTPGQGLQFLFEYFSETQRNKGNFPGRFSGRQFSNSRSEMNVSTLELGDSALYLCASSGDSKTTQYFGPGTRLLVL.

This clonotype was seen many times. The J gene is TRBJ1-6, the V gene TRBV2; D remains ambiguous. CDR1 and CDR2 (germline): SNHLY, FYNNEI. This CDR3 is 15 amino acids long. V dropped 6 bases and J dropped 9 bases, with 18 bases sitting between them. This CDR3 is CASSPGARGGSPLHF. DNA of the CDR3: TGTGCCAGCAGCCCAGGCGCGCGGGGAGGTTCACCCCTCCACTTT. Full variable domain (rest looked up from reference TRBV2 and TRBJ1-6): EPEVTQTPSHQVTQMGQEVILRCVPISNHLYFYWYRQILGQKVEFLVSFYNNEISEKSEIFDDQFSVERPDGSNFTLKIRSTKLEDSAMYFCASSPGARGGSPLHFGNGTRLTVT.

This clonotype was picked up many times. The chain uses TRBV25-1 and TRBJ1-1; 10 bases fit TRBD1. V was clipped by 4 bases and J by 4 bases; unmatched bases: 3. The CDR3 is 14 residues long. Germline V gives CDR1 MGHDK, CDR2 SYGVNS. This chain's CDR3 is CASSGTGGGTEAFF. The CDR3, as DNA: TGTGCCAGCAGTGGGACAGGGGGTGGCACTGAAGCTTTCTTT.

This clonotype was picked up many times. V usage is TRBV6-2 or TRBV6-3 and J usage is TRBJ1-1; D perhaps matches TRBD1 (5 bases). This CDR3 contains 14 residues. Per germline, CDR1 MNHEY and CDR2 SVGEGT. The germline V and J ends were trimmed by 2 bases and 2 bases, with 9 bases remaining between them. CDR3 in amino acids: CASSYAGLNTEAFF. In DNA form, the CDR3 reads TGTGCCAGCAGTTACGCAGGGCTCAACACTGAAGCTTTCTTT.

This clonotype occurred many times. This chain joins TRBV4-2 and TRBJ2-3; a possible D gene is TRBD1 (6 bases). The CDR3 runs to 14 residues. Per germline, CDR1 LGHNA and CDR2 YNFKEQ. Trimming took off 5 bases at V and 0 bases at J, with 9 bases between the two ends. The DNA for the CDR3 is TGTGCCAGCAGCGAACAGGGTAGCACAGATACGCAGTATTTT. Translated: CASSEQGSTDTQYF.

The chain links TRBV5-1 to TRBJ1-4; no definite D call. V lost 6 bases to trimming and J lost 0 bases, with 9 bases between them. CDR3 length: 14 residues. Germline lookup yields CDR1 SGHRS and CDR2 YFSETQ. For the CDR3, the DNA is TGCGCCAGCACCAGACAATCAACTAATGAAAAACTGTTTTTT. This codes for CASTRQSTNEKLFF.

In its sample, this clonotype was seen many times. The V gene is TRBV29-1, the J gene TRBJ1-2; D not certain. Per the germline V gene, CDR1 is SQVTM and CDR2 is ANQGSEA. The CDR3 is 13 amino acids. V was clipped by 4 bases and J by 0 bases, with 9 bases between them. CDR3 amino acids: CSVVAQANYGYTF. CDR3 in DNA: TGCAGCGTTGTAGCACAAGCTAACTATGGCTACACCTTC.

CDR3 amino acids: CSARVSRERTYEQYF. The DNA of the CDR3 is TGCAGTGCTAGAGTTAGCCGGGAGAGGACCTACGAGCAGTACTTC. The V and J genes are TRBV20-1 and TRBJ2-7; tentatively, D is TRBD2 (6 bases). The CDR3 spans 15 residues. CDR1 DFQATT and CDR2 SNEGSKA come from the germline V gene (reference sequence). V dropped 1 base and J dropped 2 bases, with 15 bases sitting between them.

Many counts were recorded for this clonotype. The chain recombines TRBV20-1 with TRBJ2-7; 7 bases line up with TRBD2. This CDR3 has 16 amino acids. V lost 6 bases, J lost 2 bases, and 16 bases stayed unmatched. The germline V gene encodes CDR1 DFQATT and CDR2 SNEGSKA (reference sequence). The CDR3 bases are TGCAGTGCCCCCGGGGGAGGGTCCTTCTCCGCCTACGAGCAGTACTTC. It codes for CSAPGGGSFSAYEQYF.

In this sample, this clonotype turned up many times. The chain carries TRBV5-1 and TRBJ1-4; 8 nucleotides agree with TRBD1. CDR1 SGHRS and CDR2 YFSETQ come from the germline V gene. The CDR3 runs to 15 residues. Trimming cost V 4 bases and J 4 bases; bases outside gene matches: 6. The CDR3 DNA sequence: TGCGCCAGCAGCGCTCAGGGGGCGCGTAATGAAAAACTGTTTTTT. Translated: CASSAQGARNEKLFF.

This clonotype was seen repeatedly, ten times or more. The chain carries TRBV7-8 and TRBJ2-3, with 7 nucleotides matching TRBD1. The CDR3 has 15 amino acids. Germline assignment: CDR1 SGHVS and CDR2 FQNEAQ. J was trimmed by 0 bases and V by 4 bases; bases with no gene match: 4. The CDR3 DNA reads TGTGCCAGCAGCTCCCGGGACAGTAGCACAGATACGCAGTATTTT. It translates to CASSSRDSSTDTQYF.

This clonotype was detected ten times or more. J is TRBJ1-1 and V is TRBV4-3; D uncertain. With 0 bases removed from V and 2 bases from J, the gap between germline ends came to 13 bases. CDR1 and CDR2 (germline): LGHNA, YSLEER. The CDR3 is 16 residues long. The CDR3: CASSQDRWARNTEAFF. CDR3 sequence (DNA): TGCGCCAGCAGCCAAGATAGGTGGGCCCGAAACACTGAAGCTTTCTTT.

As to this clonotype: Germline is not matched at one junction end, which may reflect a read error. The chain is built from TRBV7-7 and TRBJ2-1; a possible D gene is TRBD1 (6 bases). The CDR3 runs 14 residues. The germline CDR1 and CDR2 sequences are SSHAT and FNYEAQ (reference sequence). CDR3 residues: CASSLSHRVNEQFF. CDR3 sequence (DNA): TGTGCTAGCAGCTTGAGCCACAGGGTCAATGAGCAGTTCTTC.

Only a few counts were recorded for this clonotype. This chain uses TRBV28 with TRBJ1-2; D perhaps matches TRBD1 (5 bases). From germline, CDR1 is MDHEN and CDR2 SYDVKM. CDR3 size: 15 residues. The germline V and J ends were trimmed by 2 bases and 5 bases, with 15 bases remaining between them. The CDR3 DNA reads TGTGCCAGCAGTTTAGGGGGGGATCTGAGGTATGGCTACACCTTC. Translated: CASSLGGDLRYGYTF.

This clonotype was counted at least ten times. The chain links TRBV2 to TRBJ2-7; 11 bases are shared with TRBD2. CDR3 length: 15 residues. Germline CDR1 SNHLY, CDR2 FYNNEI. Trimming took 1 base from V and 5 from J; bases not matched to a gene: 4. The CDR3 loop is CASSEVTSGSDEQYF. For the CDR3, the DNA is TGTGCCAGCAGTGAAGTTACTAGCGGGAGCGACGAGCAGTACTTC.

There are a few counts of this clonotype. The rearrangement links TRBV19 to TRBJ2-1; D possibly corresponds to TRBD2 (6 bases). The CDR3 length is 15 residues. Trimming left V 9 bases short and J 1 base short, with 16 bases between. The germline V gene has CDR1 LNHDA and CDR2 SQIVND (reference sequence). The CDR3 is CASSRAGLSYNEQFF. The CDR3 nucleotides are TGTGCCAGCAGCAGGGCGGGACTTTCCTACAATGAGCAGTTCTTC.

In its sample, this clonotype was seen many times. The chain employs TRBV7-9 and TRBJ1-1, with 7 bases identical to TRBD1. V was pared by 2 bases and J by 1 base, with 4 bases of the junction left unmatched. This CDR3 spans 15 amino acids. Germline CDR1 SEHNR, CDR2 FQNEAQ (reference sequence). CDR3 DNA: TGTGCCAGCAGCTTAAACTGGGACAGGAACACTGAAGCTTTCTTT. This codes for CASSLNWDRNTEAFF.

This clonotype turned up a few times. V usage is TRBV7-2 and J usage is TRBJ1-1; 9 nucleotides agree with TRBD1. Germline CDR1 and CDR2: SGHTA and FQGNSA. The junction had 5 bases not matched to a gene; V was cut back by 5 bases and J by 4 bases. This CDR3 contains 14 residues. The chain's CDR3 is CASSTQGAGTEAFF. CDR3 nucleotide sequence: TGTGCCAGCAGCACACAGGGGGCAGGCACTGAAGCTTTCTTT.

This clonotype was seen repeatedly, ten times or more. This rearrangement joins TRBV3-1 to TRBJ1-3; the D is unclear. Trimming removed 4 bases from V and 4 bases from J, with 8 bases in between. The CDR3 consists of 13 residues. Per the germline V gene, CDR1 is LGHDT and CDR2 is YNNKEL (reference sequence). The CDR3 nucleotides are TGTGCCAGCAGCCCCCAGACGGGAAACACCATATATTTT. Translation: CASSPQTGNTIYF.

This clonotype came up a few times. This chain connects TRBV3-1 to TRBJ1-3; D is unresolved. This CDR3 is 14 amino acids long. V lost 2 bases, J lost 6 bases, and 11 bases lay in between. Looked up from germline, CDR1 is LGHDT and CDR2 is YNNKEL (reference sequence). In DNA form, the CDR3 reads TGTGCCAGCAGCCAATCGAAGGGAGTAAACACCATATATTTT. The encoded protein is CASSQSKGVNTIYF.

This chain uses TRBV20-1 with TRBJ1-2; 8 bases map to TRBD1. CDR3 length equals 13 residues. Trimming took 3 bases from V and 4 from J; bases not matched to a gene: 4. CDR1 is DFQATT and CDR2 is SNEGSKA in the germline V gene (reference sequence). The CDR3 loop reads CSASRTGSYGYTF. DNA for the CDR3: TGCAGTGCTAGCCGGACAGGGAGCTATGGCTACACCTTC.

The CDR3 spells CATGGGVREKLFF. The CDR3 nucleotides read TGTGCCACCGGCGGAGGGGTACGTGAAAAACTGTTTTTT. The V and J genes are TRBV18 and TRBJ1-4; a possible D gene is TRBD1 (5 bases). V lost 10 bases and J lost 7, with 16 bases in between. Germline CDR1 and CDR2: KGHSH and LQKENI. The CDR3 sequence is 13 residues long.

This sequence joins TRBV28 and TRBJ1-2; no reliable D call. The germline V gene has CDR1 MDHEN and CDR2 SYDVKM. V dropped 5 bases and J dropped 7 bases, with 11 bases sitting between them. The CDR3 contains 12 residues. CDR3 amino acids: CASSLEDVGYTF. The CDR3 region has the DNA TGTGCCAGCAGTCTTGAGGACGTTGGCTACACCTTC.

This chain joins TRBV6-6 and TRBJ2-1; 7 bases fit TRBD1. Germline V lookup: CDR1 MNHNY, CDR2 SVGAGI (reference sequence). The CDR3 is made up of 14 amino acids. Trimming removed 6 bases from V and 1 base from J; junction bases left unmatched: 3. CDR3 nucleotides: TGTGCCAGCAGGAGGGACAGTTCCTACAATGAGCAGTTCTTC. Translated: CASRRDSSYNEQFF.

This chain links TRBV28 with TRBJ2-5; D is undetermined. This CDR3 is 12 amino acids long. In germline, CDR1 is MDHEN, CDR2 SYDVKM. Trimming removed 0 bases from V and 5 bases from J, with 4 bases in between. CDR3 bases: TGTGCCAGCAGTTTATGGAGCGAGACCCAGTACTTC. Protein: CASSLWSETQYF. The full variable domain, its missing parts supplied by reference TRBV28 and TRBJ2-5, is DVKVTQSSRYLVKRTGEKVFLECVQDMDHENMFWYRQDPGLGLRLIYFSYDVKMKEKGDIPEGYSVSREKKERFSLILESASTNQTSMYLCASSLWSETQYFGPGTRLLVL.

The CDR3 here is CASSRGGTNSPQHF. The CDR3 nucleotides read TGTGCCAGCAGCCGGGGCGGGACAAATTCCCCCCAGCATTTT. The chain recombines TRBV12-3 or TRBV12-4 with TRBJ1-5, with D perhaps matching TRBD1 (6 bases). With 6 bases removed from V and 10 bases from J, the gap between germline ends came to 19 bases. The CDR3 totals 14 residues.

The rearrangement uses TRBV3-1 and TRBJ2-7; D may be TRBD1 or TRBD2 (5 bases each). The V gene's germline CDR1 is LGHDT and CDR2 YNNKEL (reference sequence). The CDR3 runs 15 residues. The V end was cut by 0 bases, the J end by 0 bases, with 9 bases between. The chain's CDR3 is CASSQDFGASYEQYF. CDR3 sequence (DNA): TGTGCCAGCAGCCAAGATTTCGGGGCCTCCTACGAGCAGTACTTC.

The sample holds a few counts of this clonotype. The chain employs TRBV28 and TRBJ1-2, with TRBD1 identical over 9 bases. The germline V gene encodes CDR1 MDHEN and CDR2 SYDVKM. This CDR3 spans 12 amino acids. After removal of 8 bases from V and 8 bases from J, the junction contained 6 bases not matched to a gene. Here the CDR3 reads CASLQGAMGYTF. As DNA, the CDR3 is TGTGCCAGCCTACAGGGGGCGATGGGCTACACCTTC.

This clonotype was detected ten times or more. The J gene is TRBJ2-3, the V gene TRBV5-1; D possibly matches TRBD1 or TRBD2 (7 bases each). Trimming pared 9 bases from V and 3 bases from J, leaving 26 bases between. In germline, CDR1 is SGHRS, CDR2 YFSETQ. CDR3 size: 17 residues. CDR3 sequence: CATKGGGSSHGTDTQYF. CDR3 DNA sequence: TGCGCCACCAAAGGGGGCGGGAGCTCACACGGAACAGATACGCAGTATTTT.

The V and J genes are TRBV18 and TRBJ1-1, with TRBD1 identical over 9 bases. The CDR3 is 16 amino acids. V lost 3 bases, J lost 5 bases, and 10 bases stayed unmatched. CDR1 and CDR2 from the germline V gene are KGHSH and LQKENI. CDR3 in amino acids: CASSPHPGTGKTEAFF. CDR3 coding DNA: TGTGCCAGCTCACCTCACCCCGGGACAGGGAAGACTGAAGCTTTCTTT.